One sample yielded the 3 T cell receptor beta chains listed below, sequenced in a study of response to subunit inactivated influenza vaccine. TCRdb reprocessed the RT-PCR reads with MiXCR, giving one entry per CDR3 protein. Of 550,000 to 800,000 distinct CDR3 sequences in the sample, around 16% are singletons; the top ten hold approximately 10%. The sequencing used PBMCs from blood, collected 11 to 12 days after vaccination. Receptors were obtained from a man over 45 who received an inactivated influenza vaccine.

The chain couples TRBV7-2 to TRBJ2-5, with D hard to call. The CDR3 length is 15 residues. Germline loops: CDR1 SGHTA, CDR2 FQGNSA. Trimming shortened V by 0 bases and J by 2 bases, and 10 bases separated the two germline ends. Here the CDR3 DNA reads TGTGCCAGCAGCTTAGCGCTTTACAGACAAGAGACCCAGTACTTC. Its translation: CASSLALYRQETQYF.

This clonotype occurred a few times. This chain joins TRBV3-1 and TRBJ1-6; D gene uncertain. CDR3 length equals 16 residues. The germline CDR1 and CDR2 sequences are LGHDT and YNNKEL (reference sequence). The V and J ends lost 0 bases and 11 bases respectively, with 17 bases between them. DNA of the CDR3: TGTGCCAGCAGCCAAGATCAGTACACCCAAGCGACACCCCTCCACTTT. This translates into CASSQDQYTQATPLHF.

CDR3 bases: TGTGCCAGCAGTCGTCAACTAGCGGGTCCAGGTCATGAGCAGTTCTTC. This translates into CASSRQLAGPGHEQFF. This chain uses TRBV6-2 or TRBV6-3 with TRBJ2-1; 9 bases align to TRBD2. The ends lost 5 bases at V and 8 bases at J; junction bases unmatched: 13. The CDR3 is made up of 16 amino acids. Germline values: CDR1 MNHEY, CDR2 SVGEGT.